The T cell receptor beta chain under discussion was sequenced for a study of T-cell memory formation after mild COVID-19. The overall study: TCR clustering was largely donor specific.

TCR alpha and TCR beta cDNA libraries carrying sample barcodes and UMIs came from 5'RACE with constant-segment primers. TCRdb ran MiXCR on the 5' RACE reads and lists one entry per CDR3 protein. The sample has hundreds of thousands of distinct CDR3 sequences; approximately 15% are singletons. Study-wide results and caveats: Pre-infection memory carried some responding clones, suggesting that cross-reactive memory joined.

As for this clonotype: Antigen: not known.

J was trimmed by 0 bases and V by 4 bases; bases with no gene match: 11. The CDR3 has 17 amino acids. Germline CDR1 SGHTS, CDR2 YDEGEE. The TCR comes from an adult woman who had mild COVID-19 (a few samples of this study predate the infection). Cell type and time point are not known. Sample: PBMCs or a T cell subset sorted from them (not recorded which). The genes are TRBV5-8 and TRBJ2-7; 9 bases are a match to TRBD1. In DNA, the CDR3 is TGTGCCAGCAGCCCTTCCTTTTGGACAGGGGCCTCCTACGAGCAGTACTTC. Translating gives CASSPSFWTGASYEQYF.